The 27 T cell receptor beta chains presented below share a single source sample, sequenced in a study of cytomegalovirus exposure and HLA in healthy donors. Data came from immunoSEQ multiplex PCR; TCRdb stores just in-frame clones and leaves some out. The table lists approximately 280,000 clones, roughly 90% of them singletons. Material for sequencing was PBMCs. The receptors shown here come from a young woman in good health and CMV-seronegative.

The rearrangement uses TRBV7-6 and TRBJ1-2; a weak D match, TRBD1 (6 bases). The germline V gene encodes CDR1 SGHVS and CDR2 FNYEAQ. This CDR3 has 13 amino acids. The ends were cut back, 4 bases at V and 5 bases at J, with 11 bases in the middle. The CDR3 sequence is CASSSGGLYGYTF. The CDR3 DNA reads as TGTGCCAGCAGCTCGGGGGGGCTATATGGCTACACCTTC.

This chain connects TRBV11-2 to TRBJ2-1; 7 bases are a match to TRBD2. Germline V gene data show CDR1 as SGHAT and CDR2 as FQNNGV. CDR3 size: 19 residues. The trim removed 2 bases at V and 9 bases at J, leaving 22 bases unmatched. The CDR3, as DNA: TGTGCCAGCAGCTTACTAGCGGACCTGGGAGGTTGGCAATCTGGTGAGCAGTTCTTC. This gives the protein CASSLLADLGGWQSGEQFF.

The genes are TRBV28 and TRBJ2-7; perhaps TRBD1 as D (5 bases). Germline V CDR1 and CDR2: MDHEN, SYDVKM. Trimming took 3 bases from V and 2 from J, leaving 14 bases between them. The CDR3 totals 15 residues. The CDR3 coding sequence is TGTGCCAGCAGTTTTTGGACATTTGAGACCTACGAGCAGTACTTC. This sequence encodes CASSFWTFETYEQYF. The variable domain in full, completed from reference TRBV28 and TRBJ2-7, reads DVKVTQSSRYLVKRTGEKVFLECVQDMDHENMFWYRQDPGLGLRLIYFSYDVKMKEKGDIPEGYSVSREKKERFSLILESASTNQTSMYLCASSFWTFETYEQYFGPGTRLTVT.

The rearrangement uses TRBV12-5 and TRBJ2-1; 7 nucleotides agree with TRBD2. Unmatched junction bases numbered 9, after V lost 3 bases and J lost 7 bases. The CDR3 runs 15 residues. Germline CDR1 LGHNT, CDR2 FRNRAP. CDR3 sequence: CASGFRRVRGNEQFF. For the CDR3, the DNA is TGTGCTAGTGGTTTTCGGCGGGTGCGGGGGAATGAGCAGTTCTTC. The full variable domain, in which reference TRBV12-5 and TRBJ2-1 provide the parts outside the CDR3, is DARVTQTPRHKVTEMGQEVTMRCQPILGHNTVFWYRQTMMQGLELLAYFRNRAPLDDSGMPKDRFSAEMPDATLATLKIQPSEPRDSAVYFCASGFRRVRGNEQFFGPGTRLTVL.

This rearrangement joins TRBV10-1 to TRBJ2-7; TRBD1 matches at 9 bases. Trimming took 3 bases from V and 0 from J; bases not matched to a gene: 3. The germline CDR1 and CDR2 sequences are WNHNN and SYGVQD (reference sequence). CDR3 size: 15 residues. The CDR3 loop is CASSDGTGHSYEQYF. The CDR3 DNA reads TGCGCCAGCAGTGATGGGACAGGGCACTCCTACGAGCAGTACTTC.

The V call is TRBV30, the J call TRBJ2-7; 11 bases line up with TRBD2. The V gene's germline CDR1 is GTSNPN and CDR2 SVGIG (reference sequence). Unmatched junction bases numbered 15, after V lost 4 bases and J lost 7 bases. This CDR3 comprises 16 residues. DNA for the CDR3: TGTGCCTGGACTACGCTACCGGGACTAGCGGCGCAAGAGCAGTACTTC. It specifies CAWTTLPGLAAQEQYF.

V and J are TRBV6-5 and TRBJ2-7; 8 bases are shared with TRBD2. Germline-derived CDR1 and CDR2 are MNHEY and SVGAGI. Trimming at V came to 2 bases and at J to 4 bases, leaving 1 base not matched to a gene. This CDR3 contains 13 residues. CDR3 residues: CASSYEREYEQYF. The CDR3 DNA follows: TGTGCCAGCAGTTACGAGCGGGAGTACGAGCAGTACTTC.

Comment on this clone: The sample has other DNA sequences that encode this CDR3 too. The V call is TRBV6-5, the J call TRBJ1-1, with D possibly being TRBD1 (5 bases). Germline-derived CDR1 and CDR2 are MNHEY and SVGAGI. CDR3 length: 12 amino acids. The V end lost 2 bases, the J end lost 7 bases, and 8 bases lay between the germline ends. CDR3 coding DNA: TGTGCCAGCAGTTACAGGGGAAGTGAAGCTTTCTTT. This gives the protein CASSYRGSEAFF.

This clone was seen only once. J is TRBJ2-1 and V is TRBV4-2, with 8 bases aligning to TRBD1. The V gene end was trimmed by 0 bases and the J gene end by 7 bases; junction bases not matched to a gene: 8. Germline V gives CDR1 LGHNA, CDR2 YNFKEQ. The CDR3 is 16 residues long. The CDR3 protein is CASSQDDRGGYNEQFF. The CDR3 DNA follows: TGTGCCAGCAGCCAAGACGACAGGGGAGGCTATAATGAGCAGTTCTTC.

The chain uses TRBV28 and TRBJ2-3, with a weak D call TRBD2 (5 bases). The germline CDR1 and CDR2 sequences are MDHEN and SYDVKM. The CDR3 sequence is 14 residues long. V gave up 4 bases and J gave up 0 bases, with 8 bases separating them. CDR3 nucleotide sequence: TGTGCCAGCAGTTCAGCGGAAAGCACAGATACGCAGTATTTT. This sequence encodes CASSSAESTDTQYF.

The rearrangement joins TRBV28 to TRBJ1-4; perhaps TRBD1 as D (6 bases). Trimming left V 6 bases short and J 6 bases short, with 14 bases between. The CDR3 is 14 amino acids. Germline V gives CDR1 MDHEN, CDR2 SYDVKM. CDR3 amino acids: CASSTGTIDEKLFF. Here the CDR3 DNA reads TGTGCCAGCAGCACCGGGACAATTGATGAAAAACTGTTTTTT.

This chain links TRBV6-5 with TRBJ1-2, with TRBD1 matching 8 bases. With V trimmed by 5 bases and J by 6 bases, 8 bases remained unmatched. The CDR3 consists of 14 residues. CDR1 and CDR2 (germline): MNHEY, SVGAGI. The CDR3 sequence is CASSGHGTGHGYTF. Here the CDR3 DNA reads TGTGCCAGCAGTGGACACGGGACAGGCCATGGCTACACCTTC.

The genes are TRBV6-5 and TRBJ2-3; 7 nucleotides match TRBD2. The CDR3 has 14 amino acids. Germline V gene data show CDR1 as MNHEY and CDR2 as SVGAGI. Losses at the gene ends were 4 bases for V and 5 bases for J; bases not matched to a gene: 6. CDR3 nucleotide sequence: TGTGCCAGCAGTTTAGGAGCGGGAAAAGATACGCAGTATTTT. As protein: CASSLGAGKDTQYF.

This clone was observed a few times. The gene calls are TRBV30 and TRBJ1-6, with 8 positions matching TRBD1. The CDR3 runs 14 residues. The germline V gene has CDR1 GTSNPN and CDR2 SVGIG (reference sequence). With V trimmed by 5 bases and J by 11 bases, 11 bases remained unmatched. CDR3 nucleotides: TGTGCCTGGGGTCCCGGGACAGGTCACACACCCCTCCACTTT. Translating it yields CAWGPGTGHTPLHF.

This chain connects TRBV7-6 to TRBJ1-1, with D unclear. The CDR3 sequence is 15 residues long. Germline V CDR1 and CDR2: SGHVS, FNYEAQ. Trimming removed 3 bases at V and 11 bases at J, with 22 bases between. The DNA for the CDR3 is TGTGCCAGCAGCTTTCCTCCCTTGGTAGACAAGCGGGCTTTCTTT. As protein: CASSFPPLVDKRAFF.

This clone was seen more than once but under ten times. This chain links TRBV19 with TRBJ1-5, with D unresolved. Trimming cost V 0 bases and J 7 bases, with 16 bases left between them. This CDR3 comprises 16 residues. Germline assignment: CDR1 LNHDA and CDR2 SQIVND (reference sequence). CDR3 in DNA: TGTGCCAGTAGTATAGAAAAGTTGCAGGTTCTACAGCCCCAGCATTTT. Its protein product is CASSIEKLQVLQPQHF. Full variable domain (outside the CDR3, taken from reference TRBV19 and TRBJ1-5): DGGITQSPKYLFRKEGQNVTLSCEQNLNHDAMYWYRQDPGQGLRLIYYSQIVNDFQKGDIAEGYSVSREKKESFPLTVTSAQKNPTAFYLCASSIEKLQVLQPQHFGDGTRLSIL.

With regard to this clone: This specimen includes other DNA sequences encoding the same CDR3. The chain links TRBV28 to TRBJ1-2; D is perhaps TRBD1 (5 bases). V shed 6 bases and J shed 4 bases, with 9 bases lying between them. This CDR3 is built from 12 residues. Germline V CDR1 and CDR2: MDHEN, SYDVKM. The CDR3 region is CASRLGGYGYTF. The DNA of the CDR3 is TGTGCCAGCAGGCTGGGGGGCTATGGCTACACCTTC.

The chain couples TRBV10-2 to TRBJ2-5; 7 positions agree with TRBD1. V trimming: 6 bases; J trimming: 7 bases; junction bases outside the gene matches: 11. CDR1 is WSHSY and CDR2 is SAAADI in the germline V gene. This CDR3 contains 14 residues. The CDR3 reads CASRGTGVTGTQYF. CDR3 bases: TGCGCCAGCAGGGGTACAGGGGTCACGGGGACCCAGTACTTC.

V is TRBV18 and J is TRBJ2-1; 14 bases agree with TRBD2. The trim removed 4 bases at V and 6 bases at J, leaving 2 bases unmatched. The CDR3 length is 15 residues. Germline lookup yields CDR1 KGHSH and CDR2 LQKENI. CDR3 amino acids: CASSLGTSGSNEQFF. CDR3 bases: TGTGCCAGCTCACTCGGGACTAGCGGGAGCAATGAGCAGTTCTTC. Full variable domain (missing parts from reference TRBV18 and TRBJ2-1): NAGVMQNPRHLVRRRGQEARLRCSPMKGHSHVYWYRQLPEEGLKFMVYLQKENIIDESGMPKERFSAEFPKEGPSILRIQQVVRGDSAAYFCASSLGTSGSNEQFFGPGTRLTVL.

The gene calls are TRBV19 and TRBJ2-3; possibly TRBD2 for D (5 bases). Germline CDR1 reads LNHDA; CDR2 reads SQIVND (reference sequence). V was shortened by 9 bases and J by 3 bases, with 31 bases between the two germline ends. CDR3 length equals 19 residues. The CDR3 sequence: CASKSQSGGAARKTDTQYF. In nucleotides, the CDR3 is TGTGCCAGCAAGTCCCAGAGCGGCGGTGCAGCCAGGAAGACAGATACGCAGTATTTT.

V usage is TRBV28 and J usage is TRBJ2-5, with 7 bases that match TRBD1. Germline V gene sequence: CDR1 MDHEN, CDR2 SYDVKM. This CDR3 has 12 residues. Germline trimming cut 10 bases from V and 1 base from J; bases unmatched to any gene: 3. CDR3 DNA: TGTGCCATTGAGGGGGCCCAAGAGACCCAGTACTTC. Amino acid sequence: CAIEGAQETQYF.

This CDR3 reads CASLPEGLAGVPDTQYF. For the CDR3, the DNA is TGTGCCAGCCTACCTGAAGGGCTAGCGGGAGTCCCAGATACGCAGTATTTT. The chain combines TRBV27 with TRBJ2-3; TRBD2 aligns across 10 bases. V dropped 8 bases and J dropped 4; count of bases not matched to a gene: 15. Germline V gene data show CDR1 as MNHEY and CDR2 as SMNVEV (reference sequence). This CDR3 is 17 amino acids long.

This clone was observed many times. This chain uses TRBV7-6 with TRBJ1-5; 8 bases line up with TRBD1. Unmatched junction bases numbered 3, after V lost 0 bases and J lost 11 bases. Germline V gives CDR1 SGHVS, CDR2 FNYEAQ. The CDR3 extends over 13 amino acids. The CDR3 region is CASSLAAGGAQHF. The CDR3 nucleotides read TGTGCCAGCAGCTTAGCAGCAGGGGGCGCCCAGCATTTT. Together with reference TRBV7-6 and TRBJ1-5, the CDR3 gives the full variable domain: GAGVSQSPRYKVTKRGQDVALRCDPISGHVSLYWYRQALGQGPEFLTYFNYEAQQDKSGLPNDRFSAERPEGSISTLTIQRTEQRDSAMYRCASSLAAGGAQHFGDGTRLSIL.

CDR3 sequence reads: CASSESLRGTQYF. The CDR3 bases are TGTGCCAGCAGTGAAAGCCTACGTGGGACCCAGTACTTC. V usage is TRBV6-1 and J usage is TRBJ2-5; D is uncertain. V lost 2 bases, J lost 7 bases, and 11 bases lay in between. CDR1 is MNHNS and CDR2 is SASEGT in the germline V gene. This CDR3 contains 13 residues.

J is TRBJ1-1 and V is TRBV28, with D unresolved. The CDR3 spans 13 residues. Trimming took 6 bases from V and 10 from J, leaving 18 bases between them. Germline values: CDR1 MDHEN, CDR2 SYDVKM. The CDR3, as DNA: TGTGCCAGCAGCCTACGACACCCGCCCGTAGCTTTCTTT. It codes for CASSLRHPPVAFF.

This clone has only a few counts. This sequence joins TRBV2 and TRBJ1-6; the D gene is possibly TRBD1 (5 bases). CDR3 length: 12 amino acids. With 10 bases removed from V and 10 bases from J, the gap between germline ends came to 14 bases. In germline, CDR1 is SNHLY, CDR2 FYNNEI. The CDR3 protein is CATGGYRSPLHF. The CDR3 DNA sequence: TGTGCCACCGGGGGTTATCGATCACCCCTCCACTTT.

This chain connects TRBV2 to TRBJ2-7; TRBD2 matches at 8 bases. CDR1 is SNHLY and CDR2 is FYNNEI in the germline V gene. V dropped 5 bases and J dropped 0; count of bases not matched to a gene: 15. This CDR3 region has 18 residues. The CDR3 nucleotides read TGTGCCAGCAGTCAGAGCGAGGAGTTAGCGGGGAGCTCCTACGAGCAGTACTTC. This encodes CASSQSEELAGSSYEQYF.